The 17 T cell receptor beta chains below all came from one sample that was sequenced in a study of blood T cell repertoires in COVID-19. Clones were sequenced by immunoSEQ multiplex PCR, and TCRdb holds only the in-frame ones, with some missing. The repertoire holds roughly 320,000 clones, with just under 90% as singletons. The sample comprised peripheral blood. These receptors were collected from a woman in her forties or fifties with COVID-19, enrolled during active disease.

This chain links TRBV19 with TRBJ2-3, with 8 nucleotides matching TRBD2. Germline assignment: CDR1 LNHDA and CDR2 SQIVND (reference sequence). This CDR3 contains 17 residues. Trimming at V came to 4 bases and at J to 1 base, leaving 10 bases not matched to a gene. The CDR3 DNA sequence: TGTGCCAGTAGTAACCAACTAGTAGCGGGACGCACAGATACGCAGTATTTT. It translates to CASSNQLVAGRTDTQYF.

This clone was counted a few times. The chain links TRBV19 to TRBJ2-5, with D perhaps TRBD1 (6 bases). The CDR3 consists of 14 residues. Per germline, CDR1 LNHDA and CDR2 SQIVND (reference sequence). The V end lost 8 bases, the J end lost 5 bases, and 18 bases lay between the germline ends. The CDR3 DNA is TGTGCCAGTTCCCGGGACACCAATTGGGAGACCCAGTACTTC. Amino acid sequence: CASSRDTNWETQYF.

The chain couples TRBV27 to TRBJ1-1; 7 bases align to TRBD1. CDR1 and CDR2 (germline): MNHEY, SMNVEV (reference sequence). The CDR3 spans 14 residues. With 7 bases clipped from V and 4 bases from J, the junction kept 9 bases outside the gene matches. Written as DNA, the CDR3 is TGTGCCAGCATTCGGACAGGAAAGGGCACTGAAGCTTTCTTT. This sequence encodes CASIRTGKGTEAFF.

Only a few counts were recorded for this clone. The CDR3 DNA is TGCGCCAGCAGCCCTCTTTCTTACGAGCAGTACTTC. Amino acid sequence: CASSPLSYEQYF. V gene TRBV4-3 combines with J gene TRBJ2-7; D is ambiguous. The CDR3 length is 12 residues. Germline V gives CDR1 LGHNA, CDR2 YSLEER. The ends were cut back, 4 bases at V and 4 bases at J, with 8 bases in the middle.

The chain joins TRBV7-9 to TRBJ1-4, with 7 bases identical to TRBD1. The CDR3 length is 16 residues. V shed 0 bases, J shed 4 bases, and the junction held 5 bases outside the gene matches. The germline CDR1 and CDR2 sequences are SEHNR and FQNEAQ (reference sequence). The CDR3 region has the DNA TGTGCCAGCAGCTTAGCGACAGGGCCGAGTAATGAAAAACTGTTTTTT. Its translation is CASSLATGPSNEKLFF.

V gene TRBV2 combines with J gene TRBJ1-2; unclear D gene. The germline V and J ends were trimmed by 6 bases and 1 base, with 6 bases remaining between them. The CDR3 covers 12 residues. The germline gives CDR1 SNHLY, CDR2 FYNNEI. The CDR3 spells CASRVGNYGYTF. For the CDR3, the DNA is TGTGCCAGCAGGGTCGGTAACTATGGCTACACCTTC. Full variable domain (remainder filled in from reference TRBV2 and TRBJ1-2): EPEVTQTPSHQVTQMGQEVILRCVPISNHLYFYWYRQILGQKVEFLVSFYNNEISEKSEIFDDQFSVERPDGSNFTLKIRSTKLEDSAMYFCASRVGNYGYTFGSGTRLTVV.

The chain carries TRBV4-1 and TRBJ1-6; 9 bases are a match to TRBD1. Germline CDR1 and CDR2: MGHRA and YSYEKL. The CDR3 length is 16 residues. After removal of 1 base from V and 9 bases from J, the junction contained 7 bases not matched to a gene. The CDR3 coding sequence is TGCGCCAGCAGCCAAGGGACAGGGGATTATGGTTCACCCCTCCACTTT. This sequence encodes CASSQGTGDYGSPLHF.

This chain joins TRBV5-4 and TRBJ2-2; 7 bases fit TRBD2. The ends lost 4 bases at V and 1 base at J; junction bases unmatched: 10. The CDR3 loop spans 17 amino acids. In germline, CDR1 is SGHNT, CDR2 YYREEE (reference sequence). The chain's CDR3 is CASSPRYGGGNTGELFF. The CDR3 coding sequence is TGTGCCAGCAGCCCGAGGTACGGCGGGGGGAACACCGGGGAGCTGTTTTTT. The whole variable domain, remainder taken from reference TRBV5-4 and TRBJ2-2, is ETGVTQSPTHLIKTRGQQVTLRCSSQSGHNTVSWYQQALGQGPQFIFQYYREEENGRGNFPPRFSGLQFPNYSSELNVNALELDDSALYLCASSPRYGGGNTGELFFGEGSRLTVL.

This sequence joins TRBV20-1 and TRBJ1-1; TRBD1 might be the D (5 bases). The CDR3 totals 11 residues. V lost 8 bases and J lost 6, with 13 bases in between. Germline values: CDR1 DFQATT, CDR2 SNEGSKA (reference sequence). The CDR3 nucleotides are TGCAGTCCTGGGGGGACTTCTGAAGCTTTCTTT. Translating gives CSPGGTSEAFF.

This chain links TRBV11-2 with TRBJ2-1; 16 bases align to TRBD2. Germline-derived CDR1 and CDR2 are SGHAT and FQNNGV. The CDR3 has 19 amino acids. The junction had 8 bases not matched to a gene; V was cut back by 3 bases and J by 3 bases. The CDR3 loop is CASSLAGTSGRAFYNEQFF. The CDR3 DNA reads TGTGCCAGCAGCTTGGCCGGGACTAGCGGGAGGGCCTTCTACAATGAGCAGTTCTTC.

This chain joins TRBV2 and TRBJ2-1; D remains unclear. CDR1 is SNHLY, CDR2 FYNNEI, per germline. V lost 10 bases and J lost 4, with 8 bases in between. The CDR3 runs to 11 residues. Written as DNA, the CDR3 is TGTGCCACCTCGGTGTACAATGAGCAGTTCTTC. Translating gives CATSVYNEQFF.

This clone was seen a handful of times. CDR3 DNA: TGTGCCAGTAGTATAGACCAGGGGTGGTATGGCTACACCTTC. Residues: CASSIDQGWYGYTF. V is TRBV19 and J is TRBJ1-2; TRBD1 might be the D (6 bases). From germline, CDR1 is LNHDA and CDR2 SQIVND (reference sequence). V shed 0 bases and J shed 5 bases, with 10 bases lying between them. The CDR3 length is 14 residues.

The chain couples TRBV7-9 to TRBJ2-1, with TRBD2 identical over 9 bases. The CDR3 sequence is 15 residues long. Germline V gene lookup returns CDR1 SEHNR and CDR2 FQNEAQ (reference sequence). V shed 1 base and J 5 bases; nucleotides not matched to a gene: 3. CDR3 nucleotide sequence: TGTGCCAGCAGCTTAGGGACTAGCGATAACAATGAGCAGTTCTTC. This translates into CASSLGTSDNNEQFF.

The chain has TRBV10-3 and TRBJ1-2; tentative D call: TRBD1 (5 bases). Deletions cut 4 bases from V and 4 bases from J, with 7 bases between. Germline CDR1 and CDR2: ENHRY and SYGVKD. The CDR3 covers 12 residues. The CDR3 coding sequence is TGTGCCATCAGTGCCGACAGCTATGGCTACACCTTC. Residues: CAISADSYGYTF.

The V call is TRBV29-1, the J call TRBJ2-7; 9 nucleotides line up with TRBD2. The CDR3 is 14 residues long. The junction had 7 bases not matched to a gene; V was cut back by 7 bases and J by 0 bases. CDR1 SQVTM and CDR2 ANQGSEA come from the germline V gene. The CDR3 protein is CSGLAGTSSYEQYF. As DNA, the CDR3 is TGCAGCGGTCTAGCGGGAACGAGCTCCTACGAGCAGTACTTC.

The chain employs TRBV6-5 and TRBJ2-1; 11 bases fit TRBD1. V lost 5 bases to trimming and J lost 5 bases; unmatched junction nucleotides: 5. Germline V gene sequence: CDR1 MNHEY, CDR2 SVGAGI. The CDR3 totals 15 residues. CDR3 loop: CASSPRDRGDNEQFF. In DNA form, the CDR3 reads TGTGCCAGCAGTCCGCGGGACAGGGGGGACAATGAGCAGTTCTTC.

The chain employs TRBV5-6 and TRBJ1-6; 8 bases agree with TRBD1. Germline V gene lookup returns CDR1 SGHDT and CDR2 YYEEEE. The trim removed 4 bases at V and 8 bases at J, leaving 8 bases unmatched. This CDR3 has 15 residues. The CDR3 here is CASSGSTGVYSPLHF. In DNA form, the CDR3 reads TGTGCCAGCAGCGGATCGACAGGGGTTTATTCACCCCTCCACTTT. Looking up the rest from reference TRBV5-6 and TRBJ1-6 gives the full variable domain: DAGVTQSPTHLIKTRGQQVTLRCSPKSGHDTVSWYQQALGQGPQFIFQYYEEEERQRGNFPDRFSGHQFPNYSSELNVNALLLGDSALYLCASSGSTGVYSPLHFGNGTRLTVT.